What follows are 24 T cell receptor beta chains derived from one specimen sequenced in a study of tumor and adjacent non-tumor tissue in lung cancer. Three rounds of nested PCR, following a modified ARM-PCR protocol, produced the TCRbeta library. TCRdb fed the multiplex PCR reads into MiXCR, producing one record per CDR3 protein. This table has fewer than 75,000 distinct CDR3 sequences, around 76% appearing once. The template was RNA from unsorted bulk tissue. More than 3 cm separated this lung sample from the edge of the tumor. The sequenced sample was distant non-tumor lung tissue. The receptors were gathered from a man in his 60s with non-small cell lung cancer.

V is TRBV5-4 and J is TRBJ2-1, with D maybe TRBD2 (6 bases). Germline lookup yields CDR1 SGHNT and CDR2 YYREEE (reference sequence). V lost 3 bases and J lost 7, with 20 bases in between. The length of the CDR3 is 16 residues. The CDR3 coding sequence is TGTGCCAGCAGCTCTCTCGGGACTCCTATCTCGAATGAGCAGTTCTTC. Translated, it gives CASSSLGTPISNEQFF. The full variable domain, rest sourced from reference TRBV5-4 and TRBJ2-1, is ETGVTQSPTHLIKTRGQQVTLRCSSQSGHNTVSWYQQALGQGPQFIFQYYREEENGRGNFPPRFSGLQFPNYSSELNVNALELDDSALYLCASSSLGTPISNEQFFGPGTRLTVL.

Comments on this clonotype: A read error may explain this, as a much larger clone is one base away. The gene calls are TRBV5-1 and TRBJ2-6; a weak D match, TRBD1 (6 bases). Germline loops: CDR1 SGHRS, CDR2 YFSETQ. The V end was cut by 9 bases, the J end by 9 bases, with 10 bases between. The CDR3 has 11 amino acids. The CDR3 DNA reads TGCGCCAACACGGACAGCAACGTCCTGACTTTC. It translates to CANTDSNVLTF.

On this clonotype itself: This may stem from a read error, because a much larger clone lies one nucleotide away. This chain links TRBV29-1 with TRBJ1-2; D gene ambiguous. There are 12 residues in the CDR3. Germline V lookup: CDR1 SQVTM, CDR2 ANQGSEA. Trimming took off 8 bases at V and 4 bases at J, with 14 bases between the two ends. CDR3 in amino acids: CSIEHNGYGYTF. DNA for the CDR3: TGCAGCATCGAACATAACGGCTATGGCTACACCTTC.

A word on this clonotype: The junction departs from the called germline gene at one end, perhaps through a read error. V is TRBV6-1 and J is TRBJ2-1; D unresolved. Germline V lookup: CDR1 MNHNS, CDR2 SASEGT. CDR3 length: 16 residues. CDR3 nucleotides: TGTGCCAGCAGTCCGAGCGACGGTAGCTCCTACAATAAGCAGTTCTTC. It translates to CASSPSDGSSYNKQFF.

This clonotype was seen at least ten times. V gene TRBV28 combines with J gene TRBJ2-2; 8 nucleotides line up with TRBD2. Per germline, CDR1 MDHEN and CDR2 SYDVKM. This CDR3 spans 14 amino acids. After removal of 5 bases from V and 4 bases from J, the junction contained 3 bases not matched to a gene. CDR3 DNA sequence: TGTGCCAGCAGTAGCGGGAGTCGCACCGGGGAGCTGTTTTTT. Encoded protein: CASSSGSRTGELFF.

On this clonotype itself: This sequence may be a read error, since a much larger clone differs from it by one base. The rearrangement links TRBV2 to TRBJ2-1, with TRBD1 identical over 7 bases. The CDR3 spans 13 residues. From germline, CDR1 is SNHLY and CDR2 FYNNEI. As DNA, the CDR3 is TGTGCCGGCAGTGCTACAGGGGACAATGAGCAGTTCTTC. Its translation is CAGSATGDNEQFF.

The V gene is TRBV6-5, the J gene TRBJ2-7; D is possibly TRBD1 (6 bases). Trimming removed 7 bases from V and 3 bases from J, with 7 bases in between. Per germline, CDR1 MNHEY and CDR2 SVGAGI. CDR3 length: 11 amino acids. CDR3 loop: CASIRGYEQYV. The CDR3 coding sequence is TGTGCCAGCATCAGGGGCTACGAGCAGTACGTC.

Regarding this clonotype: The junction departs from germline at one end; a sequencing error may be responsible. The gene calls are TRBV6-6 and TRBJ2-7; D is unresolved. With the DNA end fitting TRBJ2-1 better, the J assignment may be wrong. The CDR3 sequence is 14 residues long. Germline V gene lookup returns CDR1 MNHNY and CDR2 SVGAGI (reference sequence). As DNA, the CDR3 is TGTGTCAGCAGTTCCAGTCCGAAAGGTTACGAGCAGTTCTTC. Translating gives CVSSSSPKGYEQFF.

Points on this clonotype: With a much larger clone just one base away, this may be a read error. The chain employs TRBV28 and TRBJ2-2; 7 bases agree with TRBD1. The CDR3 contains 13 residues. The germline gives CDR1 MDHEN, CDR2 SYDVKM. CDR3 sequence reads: CVSSLTGIGELFF. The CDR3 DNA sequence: TGTGTCAGCAGTCTGACAGGGATCGGGGAGCTGTTTTTT.

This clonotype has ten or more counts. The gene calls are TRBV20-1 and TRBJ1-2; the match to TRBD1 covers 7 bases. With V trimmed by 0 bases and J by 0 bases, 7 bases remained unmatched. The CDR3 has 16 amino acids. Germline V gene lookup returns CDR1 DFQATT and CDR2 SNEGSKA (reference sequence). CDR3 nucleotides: TGCAGTGCTAGAGAGGAAGGGGGCAAAGCTAACTATGGCTACACCTTC. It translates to CSAREEGGKANYGYTF.

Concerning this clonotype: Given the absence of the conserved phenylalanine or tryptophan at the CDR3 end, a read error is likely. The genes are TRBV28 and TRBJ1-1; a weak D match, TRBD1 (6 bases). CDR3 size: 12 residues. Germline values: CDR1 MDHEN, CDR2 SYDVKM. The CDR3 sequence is CTSSWEGTKAFI. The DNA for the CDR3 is TGTACCAGCAGTTGGGAGGGGACAAAAGCTTTCATT.

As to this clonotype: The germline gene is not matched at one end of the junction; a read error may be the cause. The CDR3 bases are TGCGCTAGCAGCCCGGAGGGAGGGAGGGGTCGGCCCCAGCATTTT. Translated: CASSPEGGRGRPQHF. The chain employs TRBV4-1 and TRBJ1-5; the D gene is possibly TRBD1 (5 bases). In germline, CDR1 is MGHRA, CDR2 YSYEKL. The CDR3 is made up of 15 amino acids.

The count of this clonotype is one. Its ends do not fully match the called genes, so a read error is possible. The CDR3 sequence: CVSASGGETQNF. CDR3 in DNA: TGTGTCAGCGCCTCTGGCGGTGAGACCCAGAACTTC. The chain carries TRBV6-5 and TRBJ2-5, with D uncertain. Germline V gives CDR1 MNHEY, CDR2 SVGAGI. CDR3 length: 12 amino acids.

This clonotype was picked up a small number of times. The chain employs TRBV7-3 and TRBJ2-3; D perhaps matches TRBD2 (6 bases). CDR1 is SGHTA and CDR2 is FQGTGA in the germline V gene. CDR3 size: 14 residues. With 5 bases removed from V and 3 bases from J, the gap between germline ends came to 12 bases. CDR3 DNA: TGTGCCAGCAGCGCAGAACTAGCAACAGATACGCAGTATTTT. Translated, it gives CASSAELATDTQYF.

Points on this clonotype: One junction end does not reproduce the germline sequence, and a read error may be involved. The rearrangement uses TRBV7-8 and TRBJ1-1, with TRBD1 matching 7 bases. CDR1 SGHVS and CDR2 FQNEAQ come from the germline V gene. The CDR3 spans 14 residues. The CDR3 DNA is TGTGCCAGCAGCCCAGGGACAGTGAACACTGAAGCTTCCTTT. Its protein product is CASSPGTVNTEASF.

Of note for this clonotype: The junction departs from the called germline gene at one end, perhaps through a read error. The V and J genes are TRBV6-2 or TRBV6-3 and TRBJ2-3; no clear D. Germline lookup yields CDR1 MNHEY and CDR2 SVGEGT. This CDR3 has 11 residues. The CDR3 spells CASTNGYTQYF. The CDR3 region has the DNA TGTGCCAGCACCAACGGGTATACGCAATATTTT.

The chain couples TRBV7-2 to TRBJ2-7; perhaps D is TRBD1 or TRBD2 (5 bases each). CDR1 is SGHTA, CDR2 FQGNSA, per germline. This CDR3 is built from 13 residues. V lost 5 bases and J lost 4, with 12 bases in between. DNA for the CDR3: TGTGCCAGCAGCATGAGGGGTGGGTACGAGCAGTACTTC. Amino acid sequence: CASSMRGGYEQYF.

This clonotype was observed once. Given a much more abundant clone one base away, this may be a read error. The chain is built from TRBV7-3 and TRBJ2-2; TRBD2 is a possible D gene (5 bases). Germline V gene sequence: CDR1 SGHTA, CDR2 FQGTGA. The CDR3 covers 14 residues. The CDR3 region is CASNLTPGTGELFF. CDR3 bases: TGTGCCAGCAACTTAACGCCGGGGACCGGGGAGCTGTTTTTT. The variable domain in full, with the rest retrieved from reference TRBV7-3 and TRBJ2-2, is GAGVSQTPSNKVTEKGKYVELRCDPISGHTALYWYRQSLGQGPEFLIYFQGTGAADDSGLPNDRFFAVRPEGSVSTLKIQRTERGDSAVYLCASNLTPGTGELFFGEGSRLTVL.

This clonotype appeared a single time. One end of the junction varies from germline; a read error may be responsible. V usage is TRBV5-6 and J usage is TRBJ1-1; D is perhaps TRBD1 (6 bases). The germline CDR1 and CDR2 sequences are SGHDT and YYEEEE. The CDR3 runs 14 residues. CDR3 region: CASSLLQGAAEACF. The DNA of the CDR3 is TGTGCCAGCAGCCTTCTACAGGGAGCAGCGGAAGCTTGCTTT.

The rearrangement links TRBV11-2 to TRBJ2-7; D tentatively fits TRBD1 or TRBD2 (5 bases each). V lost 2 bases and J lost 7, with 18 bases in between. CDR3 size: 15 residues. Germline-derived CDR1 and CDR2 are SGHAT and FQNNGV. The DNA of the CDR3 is TGTGCCAGCAGCTTAAATCGTGGGGGACGCTATGAGCAGTACTTC. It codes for CASSLNRGGRYEQYF.

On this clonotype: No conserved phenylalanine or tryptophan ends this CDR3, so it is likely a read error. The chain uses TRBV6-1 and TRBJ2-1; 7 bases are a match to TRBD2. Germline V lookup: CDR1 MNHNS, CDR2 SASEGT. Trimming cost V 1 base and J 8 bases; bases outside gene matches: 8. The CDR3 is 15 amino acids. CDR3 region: CASSEVPGLRYEQFS. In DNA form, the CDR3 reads TGTGCCAGCAGTGAAGTCCCGGGACTAAGGTATGAGCAGTTCTCC.

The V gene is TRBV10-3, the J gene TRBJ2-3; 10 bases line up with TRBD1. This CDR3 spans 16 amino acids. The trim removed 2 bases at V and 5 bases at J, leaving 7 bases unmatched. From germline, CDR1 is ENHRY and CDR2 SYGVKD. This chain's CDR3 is CAISEDGTGEKDTQYF. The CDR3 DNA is TGTGCCATCAGTGAGGACGGGACAGGGGAGAAAGATACGCAGTATTTT.

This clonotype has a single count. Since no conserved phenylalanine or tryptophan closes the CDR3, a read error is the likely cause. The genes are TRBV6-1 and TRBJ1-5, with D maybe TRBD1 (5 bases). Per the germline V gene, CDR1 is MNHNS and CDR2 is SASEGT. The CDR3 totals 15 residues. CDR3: CASSEGAGLNQPQHI. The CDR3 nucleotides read TGTGCAAGCAGTGAAGGGGCAGGACTAAATCAGCCCCAGCATATT.

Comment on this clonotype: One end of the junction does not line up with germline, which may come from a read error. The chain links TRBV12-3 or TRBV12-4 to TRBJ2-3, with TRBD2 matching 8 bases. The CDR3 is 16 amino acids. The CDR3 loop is CASRPGLGPYTNTQYF. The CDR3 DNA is TGTGCCAGCAGGCCGGGACTAGGGCCCTACACAAATACGCAGTATTTT.